This T cell receptor beta chain derives from a study of shared clonotypes between healthy human individuals. Germline V gives CDR1 MGHRA, CDR2 YSYEKL. Trimming took off 3 bases at V and 8 bases at J, with 23 bases between the two ends. This CDR3 spans 17 amino acids. TCRdb keeps only in-frame clones here, not all; method: immunoSEQ multiplex PCR. This table has around 1.9 million clones, about 93% appearing once. CD8 cells regarded as naive lacked CD45RO, were positively chosen for CCR7, and omitted terminally differentiated effector memory CD45RA+ cells. The clonotype was recovered from a man aged 18 to 30 in good health. Some clones in this sample may be carry-over from other donors' samples. Sequenced input: naive CD8+ T cells from PBMCs. This chain uses TRBV4-1 with TRBJ2-1, with TRBD1 as a possible D gene (6 bases). In DNA form, the CDR3 reads TGCGCCAGCAGCCACCCAGAAAAAACCCTAACAGGGTATGAGCAGTTCTTC. This gives the protein CASSHPEKTLTGYEQFF.